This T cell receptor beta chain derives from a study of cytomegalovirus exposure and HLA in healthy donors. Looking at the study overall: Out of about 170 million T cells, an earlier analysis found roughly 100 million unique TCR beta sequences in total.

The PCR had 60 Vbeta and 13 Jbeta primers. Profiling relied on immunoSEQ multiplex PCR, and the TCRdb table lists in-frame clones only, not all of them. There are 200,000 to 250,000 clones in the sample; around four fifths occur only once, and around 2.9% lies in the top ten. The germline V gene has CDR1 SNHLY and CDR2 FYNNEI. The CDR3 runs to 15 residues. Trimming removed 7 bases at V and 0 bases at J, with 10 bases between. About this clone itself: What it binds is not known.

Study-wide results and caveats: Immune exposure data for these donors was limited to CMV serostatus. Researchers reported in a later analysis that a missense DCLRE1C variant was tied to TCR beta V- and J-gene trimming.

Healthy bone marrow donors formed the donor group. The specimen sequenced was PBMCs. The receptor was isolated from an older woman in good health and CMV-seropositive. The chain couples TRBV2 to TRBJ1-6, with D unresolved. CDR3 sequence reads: CASTRESSYNSPLHF. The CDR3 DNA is TGTGCCAGCACTCGTGAGAGCTCCTATAATTCACCCCTCCACTTT.